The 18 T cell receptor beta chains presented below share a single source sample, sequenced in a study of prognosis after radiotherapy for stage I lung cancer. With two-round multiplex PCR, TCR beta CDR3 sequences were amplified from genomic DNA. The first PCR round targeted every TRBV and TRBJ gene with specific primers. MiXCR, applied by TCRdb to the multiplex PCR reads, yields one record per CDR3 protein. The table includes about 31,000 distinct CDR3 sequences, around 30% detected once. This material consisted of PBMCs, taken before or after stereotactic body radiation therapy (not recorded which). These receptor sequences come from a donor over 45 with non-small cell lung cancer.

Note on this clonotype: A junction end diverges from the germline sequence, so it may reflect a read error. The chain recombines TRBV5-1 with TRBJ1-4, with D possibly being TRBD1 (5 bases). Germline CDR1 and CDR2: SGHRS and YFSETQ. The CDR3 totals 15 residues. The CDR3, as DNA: TGTGCCAGCAGCCGAACCATTGGGGGGAATGAAAAACTGTTTTTT. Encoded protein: CASSRTIGGNEKLFF.

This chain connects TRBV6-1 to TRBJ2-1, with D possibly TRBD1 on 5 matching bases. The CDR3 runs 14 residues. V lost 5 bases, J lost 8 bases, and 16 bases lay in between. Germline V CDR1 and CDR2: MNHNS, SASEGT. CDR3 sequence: CASSPMDMVDEQFF. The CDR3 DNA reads TGTGCCAGCAGTCCCATGGACATGGTCGATGAGCAGTTCTTC.

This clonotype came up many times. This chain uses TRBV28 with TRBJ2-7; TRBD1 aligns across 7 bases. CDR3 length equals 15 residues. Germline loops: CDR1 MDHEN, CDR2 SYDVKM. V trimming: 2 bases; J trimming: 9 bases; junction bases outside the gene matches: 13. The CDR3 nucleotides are TGTGCCAGCAGTTTACTAGGACAGGCCATGTCCGGGCAGTACTTC. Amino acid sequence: CASSLLGQAMSGQYF.

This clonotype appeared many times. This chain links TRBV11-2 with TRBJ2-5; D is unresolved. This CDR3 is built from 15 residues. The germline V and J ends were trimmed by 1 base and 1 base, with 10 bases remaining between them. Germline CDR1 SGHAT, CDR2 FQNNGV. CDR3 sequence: CASSLVSGLQETQYF. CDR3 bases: TGTGCCAGCAGCTTAGTATCCGGGCTCCAAGAGACCCAGTACTTC.

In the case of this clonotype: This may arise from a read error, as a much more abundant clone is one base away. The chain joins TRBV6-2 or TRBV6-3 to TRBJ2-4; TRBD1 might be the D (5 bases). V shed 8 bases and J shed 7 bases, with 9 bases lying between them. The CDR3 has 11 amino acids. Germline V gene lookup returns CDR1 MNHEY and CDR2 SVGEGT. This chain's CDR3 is CASLSGNIQYF. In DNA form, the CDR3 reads TGTGCCAGCTTATCAGGGAACATTCAGTACTTC.

The CDR3 nucleotides read TGCGCCAGCAGCCGTCCGGTGGGCACTGAAGCTTTCTTT. It encodes CASSRPVGTEAFF. V usage is TRBV5-1 and J usage is TRBJ1-1; no reliable D call. The CDR3 is 13 amino acids. The germline V gene has CDR1 SGHRS and CDR2 YFSETQ. Trimming took 4 bases from V and 4 from J, leaving 11 bases between them.

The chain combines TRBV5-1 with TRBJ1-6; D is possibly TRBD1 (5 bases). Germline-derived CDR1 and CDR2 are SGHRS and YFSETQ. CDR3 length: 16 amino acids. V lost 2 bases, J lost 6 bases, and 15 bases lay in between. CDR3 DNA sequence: TGCGCCAGCAGCTTTTTTGACAGCCCTGTTAATTCACCCCTCCACTTT. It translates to CASSFFDSPVNSPLHF.

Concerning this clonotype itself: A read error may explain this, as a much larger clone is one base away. CDR3 nucleotides: TGTGCCAGCAGTTACGGGCATGGGGGAGAGACCCAGTACTTC. Protein: CASSYGHGGETQYF. V gene TRBV6-2 or TRBV6-3 combines with J gene TRBJ2-5; D might be TRBD1 or TRBD2, each matching 5 bases. CDR1 MNHEY and CDR2 SVGEGT come from the germline V gene. V was shortened by 2 bases and J by 4 bases, with 11 bases between the two germline ends. The CDR3 runs 14 residues.

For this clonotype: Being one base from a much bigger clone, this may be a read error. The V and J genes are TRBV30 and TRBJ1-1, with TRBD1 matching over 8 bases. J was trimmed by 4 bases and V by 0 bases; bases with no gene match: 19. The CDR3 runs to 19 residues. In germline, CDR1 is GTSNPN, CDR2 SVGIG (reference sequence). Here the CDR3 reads CAWSVGLGRRPDRGTEAFF. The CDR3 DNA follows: TGTGCCTGGAGTGTTGGATTGGGCAGGAGACCAGACAGGGGCACTGAAGCTTTCTTT.

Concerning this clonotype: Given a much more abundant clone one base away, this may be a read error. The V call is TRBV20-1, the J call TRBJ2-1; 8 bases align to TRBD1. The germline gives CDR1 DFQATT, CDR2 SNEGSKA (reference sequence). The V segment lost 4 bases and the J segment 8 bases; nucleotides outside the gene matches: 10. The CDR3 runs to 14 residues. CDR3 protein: CSAIEARTGYEQFF. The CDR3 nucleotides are TGCAGTGCTATAGAGGCGAGGACAGGGTATGAGCAGTTCTTC.

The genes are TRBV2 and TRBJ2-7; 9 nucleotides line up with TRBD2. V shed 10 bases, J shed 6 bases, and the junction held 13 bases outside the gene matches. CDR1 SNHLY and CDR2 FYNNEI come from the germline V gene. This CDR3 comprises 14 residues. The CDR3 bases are TGTGCCACCCACTTCGAGCGGGAGGTTCCCGAGCAGTACTTC. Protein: CATHFEREVPEQYF.

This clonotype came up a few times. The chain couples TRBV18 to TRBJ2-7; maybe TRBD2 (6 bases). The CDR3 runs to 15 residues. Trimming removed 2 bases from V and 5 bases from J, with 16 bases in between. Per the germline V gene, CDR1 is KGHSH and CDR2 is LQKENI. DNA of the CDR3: TGTGCCAGCTCACCAGTGGGAGGCCTGTCCCACGAGCAGTACTTC. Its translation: CASSPVGGLSHEQYF.

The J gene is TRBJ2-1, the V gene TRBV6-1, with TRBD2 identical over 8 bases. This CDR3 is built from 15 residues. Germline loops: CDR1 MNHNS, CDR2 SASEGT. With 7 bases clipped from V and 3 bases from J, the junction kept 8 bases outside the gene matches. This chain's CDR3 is CASTTGLVLYNEQFF. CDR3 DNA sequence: TGTGCCAGCACCACGGGACTAGTTCTCTACAATGAGCAGTTCTTC.

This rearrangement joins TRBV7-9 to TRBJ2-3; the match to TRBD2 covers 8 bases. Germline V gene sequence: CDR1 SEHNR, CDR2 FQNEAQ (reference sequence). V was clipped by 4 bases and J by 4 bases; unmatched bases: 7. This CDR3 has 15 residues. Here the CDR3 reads CASSSSPGGADTQYF. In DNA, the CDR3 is TGTGCCAGCAGCTCCTCCCCGGGAGGGGCAGATACGCAGTATTTT.

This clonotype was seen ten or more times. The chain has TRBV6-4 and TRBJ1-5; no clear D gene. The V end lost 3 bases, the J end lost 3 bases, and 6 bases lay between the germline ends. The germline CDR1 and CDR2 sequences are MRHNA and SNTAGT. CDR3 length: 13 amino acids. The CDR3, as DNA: TGTGCCAGCAGTGAAGCCCTCAATCAGCCCCAGCATTTT. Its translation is CASSEALNQPQHF.

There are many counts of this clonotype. CDR3 nucleotide sequence: TGTGCCAGCAGCCGCACGTGGACCGATACTTTACAAGAGACCCAGTACTTC. Translation: CASSRTWTDTLQETQYF. The chain uses TRBV11-2 and TRBJ2-5; D uncertain. Germline V CDR1 and CDR2: SGHAT, FQNNGV. CDR3 length: 17 amino acids. The V end was cut by 5 bases, the J end by 2 bases, with 21 bases between.

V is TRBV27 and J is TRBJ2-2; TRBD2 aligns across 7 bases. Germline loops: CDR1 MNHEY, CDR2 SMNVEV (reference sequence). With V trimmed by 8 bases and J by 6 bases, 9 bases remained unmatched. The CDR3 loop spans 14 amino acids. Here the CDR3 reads CASPIMGGAGELFF. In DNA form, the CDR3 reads TGTGCCAGCCCCATAATGGGGGGGGCCGGGGAGCTGTTTTTT.

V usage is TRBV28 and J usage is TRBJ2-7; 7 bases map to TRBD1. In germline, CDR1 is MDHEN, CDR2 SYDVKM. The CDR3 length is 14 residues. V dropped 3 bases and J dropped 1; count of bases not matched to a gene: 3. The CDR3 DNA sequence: TGTGCCAGCAGTTTGTTGACAGGGTCCTACGAGCAGTACTTC. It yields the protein CASSLLTGSYEQYF.